Listed below are T cell receptor beta chains from one sample, sequenced in a study of CD8 T cells in Susac syndrome. Each CDR3 protein is one row after TCRdb ran MiXCR on the immunoSEQ multiplex PCR reads. This sample has 250,000 to 300,000 distinct CDR3 sequences; 89% occur once, and the top ten carry around 0.2%. The source material was CD8+ T cells from PBMCs. The receptors shown here come from a human donor with multiple sclerosis. Both conserved end residues are part of each CDR3. D genes are given only for firm matches. Clone size appears in some rows only: once, few, many, or a class for an expanded clone.

J: TRBJ2-7; size: .; D: TRBD1; V: TRBV4-3; DNA: TGCGCCAGCAGCGCCGGGACAGGGGTCGAGCAGTACTTC; CDR3: CASSAGTGVEQYF
J: TRBJ1-2; size: .; D: .; V: TRBV5-1; DNA: TGCGCCAGCAGCGCTCAGGGAAGCGGCTATGGCTACACCTTC; CDR3: CASSAQGSGYGYTF
J: TRBJ2-5; size: .; D: .; V: TRBV20-1; DNA: TGCAGTGCTAGAGAACACTCTCAGCTACAAGAGACCCAGTACTTC; CDR3: CSAREHSQLQETQYF
J: TRBJ1-5; size: .; D: .; V: TRBV7-2; DNA: TGTGCCAGCAGCTATGACTCTAGCAATCAGCCCCAGCATTTT; CDR3: CASSYDSSNQPQHF
J: TRBJ2-1; size: .; D: .; V: TRBV27; DNA: TGTGCCAGCAGCCCGATGGGAGATGAGCAGTTCTTC; CDR3: CASSPMGDEQFF
J: TRBJ2-6; size: .; D: .; V: TRBV14; DNA: TGTGCCAGCAGCCAAGTAACAGTGGAGTACGGGGCCAACGTCCTGACTTTC; CDR3: CASSQVTVEYGANVLTF
J: TRBJ1-1; size: .; D: .; V: TRBV30; DNA: TGTGCCTGGAGACCCAGAATTGTGGAAGCTTTCTTT; CDR3: CAWRPRIVEAFF
J: TRBJ2-3; size: few; D: .; V: TRBV9; DNA: TGTGCCAGCAGCGTAGGTGGGGGCAGCACAGATACGCAGTATTTT; CDR3: CASSVGGGSTDTQYF
J: TRBJ1-2; size: .; D: TRBD1; V: TRBV30; DNA: TGTGCCTGGAGTGGTACAGGGGGGAACTATGGCTACACCTTC; CDR3: CAWSGTGGNYGYTF
J: TRBJ2-3; size: once; D: TRBD2; V: TRBV11-2; DNA: TGTGCCAGCAGCCCTAGCGGGAGTCGGGGGGGCACAGATACGCAGTATTTT; CDR3: CASSPSGSRGGTDTQYF
J: TRBJ2-3; size: .; D: .; V: TRBV3-1; DNA: TGTGCCAGCAGCCCTCCCTTGGGGGCAGATACGCAGTATTTT; CDR3: CASSPPLGADTQYF
J: TRBJ1-5; size: .; D: TRBD1; V: TRBV12-3/TRBV12-4; DNA: TGTGCCAGCAGTCTAGGACAGGGGGAACAGCCCCAGCATTTT; CDR3: CASSLGQGEQPQHF
J: TRBJ2-2; size: few; D: .; V: TRBV6-2/TRBV6-3; DNA: TGTGCCAGCAGTCCGGGAAGGGAAACCGGGGAGCTGTTTTTT; CDR3: CASSPGRETGELFF
J: TRBJ1-1; size: few; D: .; V: TRBV30; DNA: TGTGCCTGGAGTGTAACTGGCACTGAAGCTTTCTTT; CDR3: CAWSVTGTEAFF
J: TRBJ2-3; size: .; D: TRBD2; V: TRBV9; DNA: TGTGCCAGCAGCGTAGAGGGAAGGAGCGGGGAGAGCACAGATACGCAGTATTTT; CDR3: CASSVEGRSGESTDTQYF
J: TRBJ2-1; size: .; D: .; V: TRBV15; DNA: TGTGCCACCAGCAGAGAACCAGAAAACAATGAGCAGTTCTTC; CDR3: CATSREPENNEQFF
J: TRBJ1-5; size: few; D: TRBD1; V: TRBV4-2; DNA: TGTGCCAGCAGCCACGGACAGGCGACGAGCAATCAGCCCCAGCATTTT; CDR3: CASSHGQATSNQPQHF
J: TRBJ1-2; size: .; D: .; V: TRBV20-1; DNA: TGCAGTGCTAGCCTAGGCGCTAACTATGGCTACACCTTC; CDR3: CSASLGANYGYTF
J: TRBJ1-1; size: .; D: .; V: TRBV19; DNA: TGTGCCAGTAGCCTTCTAGGTCTGAACACTGAAGCTTTCTTT; CDR3: CASSLLGLNTEAFF
J: TRBJ2-4; size: .; D: TRBD1; V: TRBV20-1; DNA: TGCAGTGCTAGAGACCAGGGACAGGAAAAAAACATTCAGTACTTC; CDR3: CSARDQGQEKNIQYF
J: TRBJ2-3; size: .; D: .; V: TRBV12-3/TRBV12-4; DNA: TGTGCCAGCAGTCCTCCCGGACCAGGCACAGATACGCAGTATTTT; CDR3: CASSPPGPGTDTQYF
J: TRBJ1-1; size: .; D: .; V: TRBV3-1; DNA: TGTGCCAGCAGCCAAGGTACGGGTCGGGCCACTGAAGCTTTCTTT; CDR3: CASSQGTGRATEAFF
J: TRBJ2-2; size: .; D: .; V: TRBV19; DNA: TGTGCCAGTAGCTATCTTACCGGGGAGCTGTTTTTT; CDR3: CASSYLTGELFF
J: TRBJ1-6; size: .; D: .; V: TRBV5-1; DNA: TGCGCCAGCAGTTCGACAGGACCGAGCTCCTATAATTCACCCCTCCACTTT; CDR3: CASSSTGPSSYNSPLHF
J: TRBJ2-7; size: once; D: .; V: TRBV6-2/TRBV6-3; DNA: TGTGCCAGCAGTTCCACCGACCCGCCCTACGAGCAGTACTTC; CDR3: CASSSTDPPYEQYF
J: TRBJ2-3; size: .; D: TRBD2; V: TRBV12-3/TRBV12-4; DNA: TGTGCCAGCAGTCCGGGCCTAGCGGGGGAATACACAGATACGCAGTATTTT; CDR3: CASSPGLAGEYTDTQYF